A selection of T cell receptor beta chains follows, all from one sample in a study of blood T cell repertoires in COVID-19. Clones were sequenced by immunoSEQ multiplex PCR, and TCRdb holds only the in-frame ones, with some missing. The repertoire consists of about 430,000 clones, with over 75% occurring once and the leading ten covering roughly 1.1%. The sample was PBMCs or T cells enriched from blood (not recorded which). The receptors stem from a man aged 25 to 40 who had recovered from COVID-19. Each CDR3 is given with its conserved first and last residue. D genes are given only for firm matches. Only part of the rows carry a size: once, few, many, or a class if the clone is expanded.

v_call	d_call	j_call	clone_size	cdr3_aa	cdr3_nt
TRBV19	TRBD1	TRBJ1-1	NA	CASSKGQPFPEAFF	TGTGCCAGTAGCAAGGGACAGCCCTTTCCTGAAGCTTTCTTT
TRBV28	TRBD1	TRBJ1-6	NA	CASTSHGQGNNSPLHF	TGTGCCAGCACCTCCCATGGACAGGGAAATAATTCACCCCTCCACTTT
TRBV6-6	TRBD2	TRBJ2-7	few	CASRLAGDGYEQYF	TGTGCCAGCAGGCTAGCGGGAGATGGGTACGAGCAGTACTTC
TRBV19	NA	TRBJ1-1	few	CASSITQNTEAFF	TGTGCCAGTAGTATTACACAGAACACTGAAGCTTTCTTT
TRBV5-5	NA	TRBJ2-2	NA	CASSLLGALNTGELFF	TGTGCCAGCAGCTTGTTGGGGGCCCTTAACACCGGGGAGCTGTTTTTT
TRBV6-1	NA	TRBJ1-2	NA	CASSESSNRADYGYTF	TGTGCCAGCAGTGAATCTAGTAACAGGGCAGATTATGGCTACACCTTC
TRBV14	TRBD2	TRBJ2-1	NA	CASSHRAGANEQFF	TGTGCCAGCAGCCATAGAGCGGGAGCGAATGAGCAGTTCTTC
TRBV6-5	TRBD1	TRBJ1-3	NA	CASSRDREPGNTIYF	TGTGCCAGCAGCCGAGACAGGGAGCCTGGAAACACCATATATTTT
TRBV10-3	NA	TRBJ1-1	NA	CAIMRQGQVTEAFF	TGTGCCATCATGCGCCAGGGGCAGGTTACTGAAGCTTTCTTT
TRBV5-1	NA	TRBJ2-3	NA	CASSRDFVGSGVDTQYF	TGCGCCAGCAGCCGCGATTTTGTTGGGAGTGGTGTAGATACGCAGTATTTT
TRBV4-1	NA	TRBJ1-2	NA	CASGGVGGYTF	TGCGCCAGCGGCGGGGTAGGGGGCTACACCTTC
TRBV7-9	NA	TRBJ2-7	once	CASSLAGSVSYEQYF	TGTGCCAGCAGCTTGGCAGGGTCAGTCTCCTACGAGCAGTACTTC
TRBV24-1	TRBD2	TRBJ2-1	NA	CATSGGSGRIGDEQFF	TGTGCCACCAGTGGGGGGAGCGGGAGGATAGGCGATGAGCAGTTCTTC
TRBV4-2	NA	TRBJ2-2	NA	CASSLTRPGVDGELFF	TGTGCCAGCAGCCTGACCCGTCCGGGAGTGGACGGGGAGCTGTTTTTT
TRBV14	TRBD2	TRBJ2-5	NA	CASSQGPLAGGWGKETQYF	TGTGCCAGCAGCCAAGGGCCGTTAGCGGGAGGCTGGGGGAAGGAGACCCAGTACTTC
TRBV28	NA	TRBJ1-2	NA	CASSPSNYGYTF	TGTGCCAGCAGTCCATCCAACTATGGCTACACCTTC
TRBV5-1	NA	TRBJ1-6	NA	CASSLAGGDNSPLHF	TGCGCCAGCAGCTTGGCGGGGGGTGATAATTCACCCCTCCACTTT
TRBV5-8	NA	TRBJ1-3	NA	CASSLRNTIYF	TGTGCCAGCAGCTTGCGGAACACCATATATTTT
TRBV5-1	TRBD1	TRBJ2-7	NA	CASSTLDRGDEQYF	TGCGCCAGCAGCACCCTCGACAGGGGAGACGAGCAGTACTTC
TRBV27	NA	TRBJ2-1	NA	CASSLIGAYNEQFF	TGTGCCAGCAGTTTAATCGGAGCCTACAATGAGCAGTTCTTC
TRBV6-5	NA	TRBJ1-2	NA	CASRTTGIGYGYTF	TGTGCCAGCAGGACCACAGGGATAGGCTATGGCTACACCTTC
TRBV30	TRBD1	TRBJ2-5	NA	CAGGGTGGKTQYF	TGTGCCGGGGGGGGGACAGGGGGTAAGACCCAGTACTTC
TRBV5-1	TRBD1	TRBJ1-1	NA	CASSPGQGAEEAFF	TGCGCCAGCAGCCCCGGACAGGGGGCTGAGGAAGCTTTCTTT
TRBV3-1/TRBV3-2	NA	TRBJ2-7	NA	CASSPAGERSEQYF	TGTGCCAGCAGCCCCGCCGGGGAGCGTTCCGAGCAGTACTTC
TRBV5-1	TRBD2	TRBJ2-5	NA	CASSTGLAGGQETQYF	TGCGCCAGCAGCACGGGACTAGCGGGAGGCCAAGAGACCCAGTACTTC
TRBV11-2	TRBD1	TRBJ2-4	NA	CASSPWDRGKNIQYF	TGTGCCAGCAGCCCCTGGGACAGGGGAAAAAACATTCAGTACTTC
TRBV10-3	TRBD2	TRBJ2-2	NA	CAISRAGTGELFF	TGTGCCATCAGTCGAGCGGGGACCGGGGAGCTGTTTTTT
TRBV20-1	TRBD1	TRBJ1-2	NA	CSASYQTGDGYTF	TGCAGTGCTAGTTACCAGACAGGGGATGGCTACACCTTC
TRBV5-1	NA	TRBJ2-2	NA	CASSLAQATNTGELFF	TGCGCCAGCAGCTTGGCGCAGGCGACGAACACCGGGGAGCTGTTTTTT
TRBV5-5	NA	TRBJ2-5	NA	CASSSMGGSYQETQYF	TGTGCCAGCAGCTCAATGGGGGGTTCGTACCAAGAGACCCAGTACTTC
TRBV11-2	NA	TRBJ1-2	once	CASRAGALSLYGYTF	TGTGCCAGCAGGGCGGGCGCACTATCCCTCTATGGCTACACCTTC
TRBV7-2	TRBD2	TRBJ2-7	NA	CASSSTSGGSYEQYF	TGTGCCAGCAGCTCGACTAGCGGGGGGTCCTACGAGCAGTACTTC
TRBV11-2	NA	TRBJ2-1	NA	CASVIAPPAQFF	TGTGCCAGCGTGATAGCCCCCCCTGCGCAGTTCTTC
TRBV5-1	TRBD2	TRBJ2-7	once	CASSFLAGGVNEQYF	TGCGCCAGCAGCTTCCTAGCGGGAGGTGTGAACGAGCAGTACTTC
TRBV5-4	NA	TRBJ2-5	NA	CASSLEGTLNWYF	TGTGCCAGCAGCTTGGAGGGGACACTCAACTGGTACTTC
TRBV12-3/TRBV12-4	TRBD2	TRBJ2-1	NA	CASSSGREQFF	TGTGCCAGCAGTAGCGGGAGGGAGCAGTTCTTC
TRBV27	NA	TRBJ2-7	once	CASRRLTTNEQYF	TGTGCCAGCAGACGACTTACTACGAACGAGCAGTACTTC
TRBV10-3	TRBD2	TRBJ2-3	NA	CAISEGRDSDTQYF	TGTGCCATCAGTGAGGGGAGGGACTCAGATACGCAGTATTTT
TRBV11-3	NA	TRBJ2-3	NA	CASSLVLADTQYF	TGTGCCAGCAGCTTAGTTTTAGCAGATACGCAGTATTTT
TRBV4-1	TRBD1	TRBJ1-2	NA	CASSQRTGGNYGYTF	TGCGCCAGCAGCCAGAGGACAGGGGGCAACTATGGCTACACCTTC
TRBV11-2	NA	TRBJ2-3	NA	CASSFGGASISTDTQYF	TGTGCCAGCAGCTTTGGGGGGGCCTCTATTAGCACAGATACGCAGTATTTT
TRBV10-3	NA	TRBJ2-3	NA	CAISPGPADTQYF	TGTGCCATCAGCCCAGGCCCCGCAGATACGCAGTATTTT
TRBV18	TRBD1	TRBJ1-3	once	CASSNDRVGNTIYF	TGTGCCAGCTCCAATGACAGGGTTGGAAACACCATATATTTT
TRBV7-9	TRBD2	TRBJ2-7	NA	CASSSSGSTYEQYF	TGTGCCAGCAGCTCCAGCGGGAGCACCTACGAGCAGTACTTC
TRBV19	TRBD2	TRBJ2-1	NA	CASSISYLRTGEGPYNEQFF	TGTGCCAGTAGTATCTCCTACCTTCGCACGGGGGAGGGCCCCTACAATGAGCAGTTCTTC
TRBV28	NA	TRBJ1-2	NA	CASSLVQGGYGYTF	TGTGCCAGCAGCCTGGTGCAGGGAGGCTATGGCTACACCTTC
TRBV10-2	TRBD1	TRBJ2-3	NA	CASRGTGGYADTQYF	TGCGCCAGCAGGGGGACAGGGGGTTACGCAGATACGCAGTATTTT
TRBV23-1	NA	TRBJ1-1	NA	CASSQSNRAGNTEAFF	TGCGCCAGCAGTCAATCGAACAGGGCCGGGAACACTGAAGCTTTCTTT
TRBV15	TRBD1	TRBJ2-7	NA	CATSRDGGQKGYEQYF	TGTGCCACCAGCAGAGATGGGGGACAGAAGGGCTACGAGCAGTACTTC